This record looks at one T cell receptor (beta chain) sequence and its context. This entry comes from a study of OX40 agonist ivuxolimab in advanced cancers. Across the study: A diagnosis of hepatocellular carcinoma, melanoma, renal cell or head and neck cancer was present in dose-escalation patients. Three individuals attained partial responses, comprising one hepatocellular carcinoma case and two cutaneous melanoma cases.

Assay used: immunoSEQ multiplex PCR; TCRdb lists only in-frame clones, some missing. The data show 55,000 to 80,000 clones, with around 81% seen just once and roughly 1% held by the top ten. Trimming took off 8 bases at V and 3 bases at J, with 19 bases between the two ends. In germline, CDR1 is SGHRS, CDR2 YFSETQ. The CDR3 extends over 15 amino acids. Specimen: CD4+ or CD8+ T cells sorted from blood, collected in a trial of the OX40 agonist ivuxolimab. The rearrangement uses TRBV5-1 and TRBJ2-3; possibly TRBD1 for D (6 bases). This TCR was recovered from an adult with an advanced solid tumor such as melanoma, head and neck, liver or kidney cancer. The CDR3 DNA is TGCGCCAGTTCTATGCAGGGGTTGGGAACAGATACGCAGTATTTT. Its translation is CASSMQGLGTDTQYF.